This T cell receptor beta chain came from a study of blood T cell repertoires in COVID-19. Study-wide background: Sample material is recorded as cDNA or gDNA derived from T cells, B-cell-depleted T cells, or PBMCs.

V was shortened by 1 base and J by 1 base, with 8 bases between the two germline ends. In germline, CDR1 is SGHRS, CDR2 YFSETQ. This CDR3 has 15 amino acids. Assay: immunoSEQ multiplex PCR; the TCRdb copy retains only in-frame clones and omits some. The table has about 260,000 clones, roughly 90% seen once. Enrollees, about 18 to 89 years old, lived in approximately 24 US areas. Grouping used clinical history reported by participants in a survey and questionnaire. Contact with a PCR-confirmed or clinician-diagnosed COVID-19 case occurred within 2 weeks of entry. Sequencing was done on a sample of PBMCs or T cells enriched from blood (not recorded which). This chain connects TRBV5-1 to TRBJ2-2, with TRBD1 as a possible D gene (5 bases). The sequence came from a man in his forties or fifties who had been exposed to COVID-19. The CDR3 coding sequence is TGCGCCAGCAGCTTGCTCAGGGTGAACACCGGGGAGCTGTTTTTT. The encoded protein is CASSLLRVNTGELFF.